This section outlines one T cell receptor beta chain sequence together with its context. Its antigen is still unknown. CDR1 SGHTA and CDR2 FQGTGA come from the germline V gene. Trimming took 1 base from V and 12 from J, leaving 7 bases between them. The CDR3 consists of 11 residues. These data come from a study of beta chain features in type 1 diabetes. Overall study: Across every sample, 107,917,701 sorted cells were examined in total.

Populations obtained by sorting all exceeded 98% purity. The investigators reverse transcribed all of the isolated RNA, so they sequenced expressed TCRB transcripts. An average of about 3.4 million reads was obtained for naive, central memory and regulatory T cell samples. The protocol was immunoSEQ multiplex PCR, while the TCRdb copy is restricted to in-frame clones and leaves out a portion. The table lists hundreds of thousands of clones, around an eighth of them singletons. Overall study results and limits: Moderate but significant shortening of TCRB CDR3s was recorded in all four CD4+ subsets from Type 1 diabetes patients. PCR might show a preference for shorter templates, equally across patients and controls.

The sequence was collected from a man younger than 30 with type 1 diabetes. The chain joins TRBV7-3 to TRBJ2-1, with no clear D. The sample taken for sequencing was naive CD4+ T cells from blood. The CDR3 DNA reads as TGTGCCAGCAGCTTAAAATCCTCGCAGTTCTTC. Protein product: CASSLKSSQFF. Using reference TRBV7-3 and TRBJ2-1 for the parts outside the CDR3, the full variable domain is GAGVSQTPSNKVTEKGKYVELRCDPISGHTALYWYRQSLGQGPEFLIYFQGTGAADDSGLPNDRFFAVRPEGSVSTLKIQRTERGDSAVYLCASSLKSSQFFGPGTRLTVL.